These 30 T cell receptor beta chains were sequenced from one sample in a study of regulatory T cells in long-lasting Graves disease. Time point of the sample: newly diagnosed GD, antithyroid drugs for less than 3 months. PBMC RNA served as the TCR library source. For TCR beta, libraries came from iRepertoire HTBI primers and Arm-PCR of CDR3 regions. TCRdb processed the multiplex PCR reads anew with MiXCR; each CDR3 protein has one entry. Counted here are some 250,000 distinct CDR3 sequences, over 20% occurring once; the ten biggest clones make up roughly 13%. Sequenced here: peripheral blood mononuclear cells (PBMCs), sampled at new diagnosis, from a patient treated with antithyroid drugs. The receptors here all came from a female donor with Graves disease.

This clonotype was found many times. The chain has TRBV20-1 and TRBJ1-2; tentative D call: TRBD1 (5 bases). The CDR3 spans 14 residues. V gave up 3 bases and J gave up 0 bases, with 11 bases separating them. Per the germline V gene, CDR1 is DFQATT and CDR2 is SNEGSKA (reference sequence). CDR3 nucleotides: TGCAGTGCTAGGTCCAGGGAGACTAACTATGGCTACACCTTC. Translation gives CSARSRETNYGYTF.

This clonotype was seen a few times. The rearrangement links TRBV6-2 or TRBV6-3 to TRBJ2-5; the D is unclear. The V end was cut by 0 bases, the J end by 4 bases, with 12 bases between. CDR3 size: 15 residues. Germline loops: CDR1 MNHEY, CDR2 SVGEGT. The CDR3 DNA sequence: TGTGCCAGCAGTTACTCGGGTTGGGCTCCAGAGACCCAGTACTTC. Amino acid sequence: CASSYSGWAPETQYF.

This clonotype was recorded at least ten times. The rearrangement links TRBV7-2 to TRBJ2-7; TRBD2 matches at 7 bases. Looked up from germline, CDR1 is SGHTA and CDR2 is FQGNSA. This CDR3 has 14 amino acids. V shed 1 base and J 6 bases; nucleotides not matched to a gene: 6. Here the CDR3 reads CASSLVQREFEQYF. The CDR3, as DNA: TGTGCCAGCAGCTTAGTGCAGCGGGAATTCGAGCAGTACTTC.

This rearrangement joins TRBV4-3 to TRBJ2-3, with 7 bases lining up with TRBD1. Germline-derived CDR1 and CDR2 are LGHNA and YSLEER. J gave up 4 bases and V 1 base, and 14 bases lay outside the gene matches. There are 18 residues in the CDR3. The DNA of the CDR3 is TGCGCCAGCAGCCAAGGGAAGGGGACAGATCTTGGGGCAGATACGCAGTATTTT. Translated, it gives CASSQGKGTDLGADTQYF.

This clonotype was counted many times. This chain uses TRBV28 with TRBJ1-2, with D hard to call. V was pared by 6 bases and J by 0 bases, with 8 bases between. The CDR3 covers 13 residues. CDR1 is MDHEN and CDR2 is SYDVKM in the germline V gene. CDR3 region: CASSPLPNYGYTF. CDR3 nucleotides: TGTGCCAGCAGCCCGCTGCCTAACTATGGCTACACCTTC.

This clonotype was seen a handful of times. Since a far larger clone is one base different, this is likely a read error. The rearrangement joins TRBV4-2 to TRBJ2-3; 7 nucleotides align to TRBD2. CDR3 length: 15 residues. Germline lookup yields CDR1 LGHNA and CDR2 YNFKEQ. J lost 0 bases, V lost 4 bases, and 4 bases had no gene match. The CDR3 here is CASSPQAGSTDTQYF. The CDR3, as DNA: TGTGCCAGCAGCCCTCAAGCGGGAAGCACAGATACGCAGTATTTT.

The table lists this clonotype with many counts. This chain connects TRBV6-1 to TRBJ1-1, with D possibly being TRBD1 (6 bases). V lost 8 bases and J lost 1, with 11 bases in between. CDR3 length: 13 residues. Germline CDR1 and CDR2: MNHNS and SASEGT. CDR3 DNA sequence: TGTGCCAGCGTGGGGGCCAAGAACACTGAAGCTTTCTTT. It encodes CASVGAKNTEAFF.

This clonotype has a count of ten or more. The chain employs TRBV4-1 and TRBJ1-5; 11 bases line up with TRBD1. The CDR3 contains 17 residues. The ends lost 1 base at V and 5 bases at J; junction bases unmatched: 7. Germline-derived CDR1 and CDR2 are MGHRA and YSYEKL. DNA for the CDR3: TGCGCCAGCAGCCAAGTTACCGGGACAGGGGGTGATCAGCCCCAGCATTTT. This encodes CASSQVTGTGGDQPQHF.

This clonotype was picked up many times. The CDR3 coding sequence is TGTGCCAGCCGAGGGACTAGTCTTTTAGAGACCCAGTACTTC. Translated, it gives CASRGTSLLETQYF. The chain links TRBV28 to TRBJ2-5; 8 bases fit TRBD2. CDR1 and CDR2 from the germline V gene are MDHEN and SYDVKM. The CDR3 runs 14 residues. With 8 bases clipped from V and 4 bases from J, the junction kept 9 bases outside the gene matches.

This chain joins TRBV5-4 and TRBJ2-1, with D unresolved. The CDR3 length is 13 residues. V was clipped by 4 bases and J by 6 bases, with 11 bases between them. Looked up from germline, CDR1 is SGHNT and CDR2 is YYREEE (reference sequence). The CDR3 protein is CASSPLLSNEQFF. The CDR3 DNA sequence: TGTGCCAGCAGCCCTCTATTATCCAATGAGCAGTTCTTC. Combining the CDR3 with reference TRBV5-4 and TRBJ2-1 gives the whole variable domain ETGVTQSPTHLIKTRGQQVTLRCSSQSGHNTVSWYQQALGQGPQFIFQYYREEENGRGNFPPRFSGLQFPNYSSELNVNALELDDSALYLCASSPLLSNEQFFGPGTRLTVL.

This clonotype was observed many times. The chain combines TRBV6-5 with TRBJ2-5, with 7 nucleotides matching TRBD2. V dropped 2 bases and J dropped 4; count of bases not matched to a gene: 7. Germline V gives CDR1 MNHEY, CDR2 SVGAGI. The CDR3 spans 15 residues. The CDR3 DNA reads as TGTGCCAGCAGTTACGCGGGAGCTGTGTCAGAGACCCAGTACTTC. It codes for CASSYAGAVSETQYF.

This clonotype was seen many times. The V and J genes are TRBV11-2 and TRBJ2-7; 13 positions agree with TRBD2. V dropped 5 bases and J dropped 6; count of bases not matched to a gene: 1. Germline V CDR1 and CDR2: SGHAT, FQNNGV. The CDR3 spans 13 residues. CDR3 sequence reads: CASSRLAGGEQYF. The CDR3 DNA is TGTGCCAGCAGCAGACTAGCGGGAGGCGAGCAGTACTTC.

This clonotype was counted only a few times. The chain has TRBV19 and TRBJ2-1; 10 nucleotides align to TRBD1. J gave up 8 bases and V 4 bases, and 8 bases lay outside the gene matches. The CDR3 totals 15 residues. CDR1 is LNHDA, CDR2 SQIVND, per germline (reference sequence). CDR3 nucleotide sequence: TGTGCCAGTAGTAAACGACAGGGGGCCTTGGATGAGCAGTTCTTC. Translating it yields CASSKRQGALDEQFF.

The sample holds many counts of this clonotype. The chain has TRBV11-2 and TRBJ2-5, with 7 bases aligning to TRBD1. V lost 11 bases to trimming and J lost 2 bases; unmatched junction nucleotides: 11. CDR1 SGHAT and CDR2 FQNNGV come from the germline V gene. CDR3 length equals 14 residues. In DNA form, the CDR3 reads TGTGCCTCCAAAAGGGACAGTCTTCAAGAGACCCAGTACTTC. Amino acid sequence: CASKRDSLQETQYF.

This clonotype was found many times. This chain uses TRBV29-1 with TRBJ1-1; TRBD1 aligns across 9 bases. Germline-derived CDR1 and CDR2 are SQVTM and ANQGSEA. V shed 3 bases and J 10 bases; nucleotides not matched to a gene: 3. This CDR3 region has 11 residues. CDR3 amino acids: CSVDTGGRAFF. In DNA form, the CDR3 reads TGCAGCGTTGATACAGGGGGCAGAGCTTTCTTT.

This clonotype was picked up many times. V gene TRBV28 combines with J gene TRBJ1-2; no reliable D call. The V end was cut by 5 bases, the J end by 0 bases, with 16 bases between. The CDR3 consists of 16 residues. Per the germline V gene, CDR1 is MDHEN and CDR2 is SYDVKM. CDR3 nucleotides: TGTGCCAGCAGTGCCCCAAGTGGAGAGGCTAACTATGGCTACACCTTC. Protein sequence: CASSAPSGEANYGYTF.

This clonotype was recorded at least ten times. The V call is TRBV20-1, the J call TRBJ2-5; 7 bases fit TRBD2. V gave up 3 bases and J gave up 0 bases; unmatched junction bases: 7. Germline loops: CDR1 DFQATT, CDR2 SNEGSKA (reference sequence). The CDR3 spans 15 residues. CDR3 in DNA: TGCAGTGCTAGGGGTAGCGGGCCGTACCAAGAGACCCAGTACTTC. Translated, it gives CSARGSGPYQETQYF.

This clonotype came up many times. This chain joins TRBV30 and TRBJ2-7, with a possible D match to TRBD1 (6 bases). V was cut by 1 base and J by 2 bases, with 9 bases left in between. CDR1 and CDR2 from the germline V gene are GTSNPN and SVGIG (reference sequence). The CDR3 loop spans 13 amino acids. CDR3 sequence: CAWSEGHTYEQYF. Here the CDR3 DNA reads TGTGCCTGGAGTGAGGGACACACCTACGAGCAGTACTTC. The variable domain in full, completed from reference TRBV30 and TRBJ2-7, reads SQTIHQWPATLVQPVGSPLSLECTVEGTSNPNLYWYRQAAGRGLQLLFYSVGIGQISSEVPQNLSASRPQDRQFILSSKKLLLSDSGFYLCAWSEGHTYEQYFGPGTRLTVT.

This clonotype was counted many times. The CDR3: CASSQPGPNTEAFF. The CDR3 bases are TGTGCCAGCAGCCAACCCGGACCGAACACTGAAGCTTTCTTT. The chain carries TRBV3-1 and TRBJ1-1; D is undetermined. Trimming took off 2 bases at V and 1 base at J, with 8 bases between the two ends. CDR3 length equals 14 residues. Germline values: CDR1 LGHDT, CDR2 YNNKEL (reference sequence).

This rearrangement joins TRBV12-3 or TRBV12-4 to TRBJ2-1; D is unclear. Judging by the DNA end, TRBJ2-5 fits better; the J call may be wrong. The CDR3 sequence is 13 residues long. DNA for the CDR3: TGTGCCAGCAGTTTAGACCTGGGGGAGACCCAGTACTTC. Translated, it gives CASSLDLGETQYF.

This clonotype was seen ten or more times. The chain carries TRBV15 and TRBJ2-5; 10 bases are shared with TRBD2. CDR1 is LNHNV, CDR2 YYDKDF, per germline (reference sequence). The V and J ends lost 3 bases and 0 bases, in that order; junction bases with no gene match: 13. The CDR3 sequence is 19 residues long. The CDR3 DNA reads TGTGCCACCAGCAGTACCAGGGGTCTAGCGGGAGTGTACCAAGAGACCCAGTACTTC. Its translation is CATSSTRGLAGVYQETQYF.

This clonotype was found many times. In DNA form, the CDR3 reads TGCGCCAGCAGCCCGGGGGGCAGGGCTGAGACCCAGTACTTC. It codes for CASSPGGRAETQYF. V usage is TRBV5-1 and J usage is TRBJ2-5; a weak D match, TRBD2 (7 bases). Trimming shortened V by 4 bases and J by 5 bases, and 15 bases separated the two germline ends. The CDR3 has 14 amino acids. The germline V gene has CDR1 SGHRS and CDR2 YFSETQ.

For the CDR3, the DNA is TGTGCCACCGGTCCGGGAAGCCGTTCGGGAGAGCAGTTCTTC. This translates into CATGPGSRSGEQFF. V gene TRBV5-4 combines with J gene TRBJ2-1; maybe TRBD2 (5 bases). The CDR3 length is 14 residues. CDR1 SGHNT and CDR2 YYREEE come from the germline V gene (reference sequence). V was pared by 9 bases and J by 10 bases, with 23 bases between.

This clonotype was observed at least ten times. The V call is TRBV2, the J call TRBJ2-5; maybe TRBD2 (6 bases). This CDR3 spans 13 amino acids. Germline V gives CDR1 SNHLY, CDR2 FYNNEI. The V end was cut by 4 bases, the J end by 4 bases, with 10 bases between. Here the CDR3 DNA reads TGTGCCAGCAGTGGTTTGGGAGGAGAGACCCAGTACTTC. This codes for CASSGLGGETQYF. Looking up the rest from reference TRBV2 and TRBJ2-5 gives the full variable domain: EPEVTQTPSHQVTQMGQEVILRCVPISNHLYFYWYRQILGQKVEFLVSFYNNEISEKSEIFDDQFSVERPDGSNFTLKIRSTKLEDSAMYFCASSGLGGETQYFGPGTRLLVL.

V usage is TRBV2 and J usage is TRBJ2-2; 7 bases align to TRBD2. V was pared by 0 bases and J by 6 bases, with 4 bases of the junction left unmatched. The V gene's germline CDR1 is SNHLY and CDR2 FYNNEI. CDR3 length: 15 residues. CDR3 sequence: CASSEAPAGAGELFF. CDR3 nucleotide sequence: TGTGCCAGCAGTGAAGCTCCGGCGGGGGCCGGGGAGCTGTTTTTT.

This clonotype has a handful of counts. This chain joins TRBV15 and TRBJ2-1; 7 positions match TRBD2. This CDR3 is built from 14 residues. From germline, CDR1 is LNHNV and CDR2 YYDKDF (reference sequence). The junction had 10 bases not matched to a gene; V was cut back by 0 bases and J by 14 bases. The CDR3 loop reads CATSREITSALKFF. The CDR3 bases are TGTGCCACCAGCAGAGAGATTACTAGCGCCCTTAAGTTCTTC.

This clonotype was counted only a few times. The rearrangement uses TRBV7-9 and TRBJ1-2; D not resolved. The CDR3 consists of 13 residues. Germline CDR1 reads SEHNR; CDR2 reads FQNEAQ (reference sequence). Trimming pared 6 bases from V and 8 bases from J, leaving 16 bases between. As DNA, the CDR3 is TGTGCCAGCAGTCGGGCTGGCCGGGAAGGCTACACCTTC. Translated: CASSRAGREGYTF. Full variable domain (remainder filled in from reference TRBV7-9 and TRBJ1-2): DTGVSQNPRHKITKRGQNVTFRCDPISEHNRLYWYRQTLGQGPEFLTYFQNEAQLEKSRLLSDRFSAERPKGSFSTLEIQRTEQGDSAMYLCASSRAGREGYTFGSGTRLTVV.

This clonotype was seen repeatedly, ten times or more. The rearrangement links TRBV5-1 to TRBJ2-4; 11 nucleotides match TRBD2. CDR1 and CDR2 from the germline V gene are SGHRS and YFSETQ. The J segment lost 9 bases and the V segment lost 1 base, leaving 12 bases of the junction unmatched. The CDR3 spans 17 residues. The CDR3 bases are TGCGCCAGCAGCTTGCAAGGAACTAGCGGGAGCTTAGGCATTCAGTACTTC. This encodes CASSLQGTSGSLGIQYF.

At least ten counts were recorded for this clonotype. The CDR3 bases are TGCGCCAGCAGCCAAGAGGTAGGGACCTACGAGCAGTACTTC. Protein sequence: CASSQEVGTYEQYF. The V and J genes are TRBV4-3 and TRBJ2-7, with no clear D. Trimming removed 0 bases at V and 2 bases at J, with 8 bases between. The CDR3 contains 14 residues. Germline V gene sequence: CDR1 LGHNA, CDR2 YSLEER.

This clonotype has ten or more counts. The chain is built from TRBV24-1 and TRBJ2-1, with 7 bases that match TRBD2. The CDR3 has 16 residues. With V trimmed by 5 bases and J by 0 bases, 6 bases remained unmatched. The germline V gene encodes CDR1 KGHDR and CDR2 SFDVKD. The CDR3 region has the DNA TGTGCCACCAGTGTTCCAGCGGGGCTCTCCTACAATGAGCAGTTCTTC. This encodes CATSVPAGLSYNEQFF.